The subject of this entry is one T cell receptor beta chain. The sample comes from a study of technical replicates of blood from a handful of donors. J lost 2 bases, V lost 3 bases, and 6 bases had no gene match. From germline, CDR1 is MNHEY and CDR2 SMNVEV (reference sequence). The length of the CDR3 is 16 residues. TCRdb's copy holds only in-frame clones and misses some; the assay was immunoSEQ multiplex PCR. The sample contains more than 95,000 clones, 95% of which appear only once. The clonotype originates from a human donor in good health. The rearrangement joins TRBV27 to TRBJ2-7; 11 bases align to TRBD2. The specimen sequenced was T cells isolated from PBMCs. CDR3 DNA sequence: TGTGCCAGCAGTTTTCATAGCGGGAGGGCCCCCTACGAGCAGTACTTC. It encodes CASSFHSGRAPYEQYF.